The next 7 T cell receptor beta chains were all read from a single sample in a study of memory CD8 T cells in hepatitis C reinfection. The time point: peak reinfection, 3 to 8 weeks after reinfection detection. The sorted cells went straight to TCR sequencing with no prior in vitro expansion. Repertoires were generated with immunoSEQ multiplex PCR, while TCRdb's copy carries only in-frame clones and drops some. This table holds 2,500 to 3,000 clones, approximately 90% found once. The sample comprised naive CD8+ T cells sorted from blood. Receptors were obtained from a man in his forties or fifties with hepatitis C virus infection.

The CDR3, as DNA: TGTGCCAGCAGTGAGGGGATGGCGGGAGCCTACGAGCAGTACTTC. Translated, it gives CASSEGMAGAYEQYF. The gene calls are TRBV9 and TRBJ2-7; 7 bases are a match to TRBD2. The CDR3 is made up of 15 amino acids. With 5 bases clipped from V and 2 bases from J, the junction kept 10 bases outside the gene matches. Per germline, CDR1 SGDLS and CDR2 YYNGEE.

The genes are TRBV10-1 and TRBJ2-3; 8 bases agree with TRBD2. J gave up 2 bases and V 7 bases, and 8 bases lay outside the gene matches. From germline, CDR1 is WNHNN and CDR2 SYGVQD (reference sequence). This CDR3 has 15 residues. CDR3 sequence (DNA): TGCGCCAGCAACCCGGGAGGGCTCATCACAGATACGCAGTATTTT. Its protein product is CASNPGGLITDTQYF.

This chain links TRBV30 with TRBJ2-1; TRBD1 matches at 10 bases. After removal of 2 bases from V and 7 bases from J, the junction contained 11 bases not matched to a gene. The CDR3 runs 16 residues. Germline loops: CDR1 GTSNPN, CDR2 SVGIG (reference sequence). This CDR3 is CAWSPAGTGELNEQFF. DNA for the CDR3: TGTGCCTGGAGTCCAGCCGGGACAGGGGAGCTAAATGAGCAGTTCTTC. The whole variable domain, remainder taken from reference TRBV30 and TRBJ2-1, is SQTIHQWPATLVQPVGSPLSLECTVEGTSNPNLYWYRQAAGRGLQLLFYSVGIGQISSEVPQNLSASRPQDRQFILSSKKLLLSDSGFYLCAWSPAGTGELNEQFFGPGTRLTVL.

The chain is built from TRBV27 and TRBJ1-4, with D perhaps matching TRBD1 (5 bases). V lost 2 bases to trimming and J lost 3 bases, with 13 bases between them. Germline assignment: CDR1 MNHEY and CDR2 SMNVEV (reference sequence). CDR3 length equals 16 residues. Here the CDR3 DNA reads TGTGCCAGCAGTTTAGGTCGGGACTGGCCTAATGAAAAACTGTTTTTT. Amino acids: CASSLGRDWPNEKLFF.

The genes are TRBV5-6 and TRBJ2-7; 8 bases are a match to TRBD1. This CDR3 is 15 amino acids long. Trimming cost V 3 bases and J 5 bases; bases outside gene matches: 10. Germline V gene sequence: CDR1 SGHDT, CDR2 YYEEEE. This CDR3 reads CASSWDGTGVDEQYF. For the CDR3, the DNA is TGTGCCAGCAGCTGGGACGGGACAGGCGTCGACGAGCAGTACTTC.

DNA for the CDR3: TGTGCCAGCAGCGCTGGGGGGAACGACGAGCAGTACTTC. Translating it yields CASSAGGNDEQYF. V and J are TRBV9 and TRBJ2-7, with D possibly TRBD2 on 6 matching bases. The V end was cut by 3 bases, the J end by 5 bases, with 12 bases between. The CDR3 runs 13 residues. Germline CDR1 is SGDLS and CDR2 is YYNGEE.

The V call is TRBV5-3, the J call TRBJ1-3; TRBD1 aligns across 10 bases. TRBV5-3 is labeled an ORF, and its function is uncertain. The CDR3 runs to 16 residues. Trimming took 2 bases from V and 7 from J; bases not matched to a gene: 9. The CDR3 here is CARSLGTGELGNTIYF. The CDR3 DNA reads TGTGCCAGAAGCTTAGGGACAGGGGAATTGGGGAACACCATATATTTT.